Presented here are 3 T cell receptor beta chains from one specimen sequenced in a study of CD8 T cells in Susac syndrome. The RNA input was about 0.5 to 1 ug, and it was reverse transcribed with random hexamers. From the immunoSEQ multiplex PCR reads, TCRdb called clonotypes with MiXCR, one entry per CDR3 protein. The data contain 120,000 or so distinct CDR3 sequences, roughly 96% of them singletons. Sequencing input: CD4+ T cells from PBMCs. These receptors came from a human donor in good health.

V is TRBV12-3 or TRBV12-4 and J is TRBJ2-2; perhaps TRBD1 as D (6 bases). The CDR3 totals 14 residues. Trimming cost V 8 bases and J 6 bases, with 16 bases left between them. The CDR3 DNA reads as TGTGCCAGCCGCCGTCAGGGGTCGTCCGGGGAGCTGTTTTTT. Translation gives CASRRQGSSGELFF.

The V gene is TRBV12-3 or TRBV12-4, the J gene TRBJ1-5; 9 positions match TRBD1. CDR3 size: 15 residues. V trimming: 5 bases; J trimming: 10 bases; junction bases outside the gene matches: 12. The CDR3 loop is CASSQYRDRVFPQHF. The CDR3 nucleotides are TGTGCCAGCAGTCAATACCGGGACAGGGTTTTTCCCCAGCATTTT.

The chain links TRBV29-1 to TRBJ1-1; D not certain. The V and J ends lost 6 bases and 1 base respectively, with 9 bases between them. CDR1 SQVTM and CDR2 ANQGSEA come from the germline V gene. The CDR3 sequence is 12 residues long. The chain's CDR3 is CSVTHGNTEAFF. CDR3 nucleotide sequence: TGCAGCGTGACACACGGGAACACTGAAGCTTTCTTT.